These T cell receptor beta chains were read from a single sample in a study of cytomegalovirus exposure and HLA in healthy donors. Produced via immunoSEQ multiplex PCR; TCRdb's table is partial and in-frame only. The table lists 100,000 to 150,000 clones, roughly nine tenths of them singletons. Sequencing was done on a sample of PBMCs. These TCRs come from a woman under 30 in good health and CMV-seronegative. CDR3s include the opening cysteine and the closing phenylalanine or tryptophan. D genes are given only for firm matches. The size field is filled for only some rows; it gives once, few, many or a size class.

CDR3: CASSLGLAGKNTGELFF
DNA: TGTGCCAGCAGCTTGGGCCTAGCGGGGAAGAACACCGGGGAGCTGTTTTTT
D: TRBD2
size: NA
V: TRBV13
J: TRBJ2-2

CDR3: CASGFHVAADTQYF
DNA: TGTGCCAGTGGCTTCCATGTGGCGGCAGATACGCAGTATTTT
D: NA
size: NA
V: TRBV19
J: TRBJ2-3

CDR3: CASSKRRTPNTGELFF
DNA: TGTGCCAGCAGCAAACGCAGGACACCGAACACCGGGGAGCTGTTTTTT
D: NA
size: NA
V: TRBV21-1
J: TRBJ2-2

CDR3: CASSFRTGNYGYTF
DNA: TGTGCCAGCAGCTTCCGGACAGGGAACTATGGCTACACCTTC
D: TRBD1
size: NA
V: TRBV5-6
J: TRBJ1-2

CDR3: CASSLGGRWAYEQYF
DNA: TGTGCCAGCAGCTTGGGAGGGCGTTGGGCCTACGAGCAGTACTTC
D: NA
size: NA
V: TRBV5-6
J: TRBJ2-7

CDR3: CASSPPGQASYEQYF
DNA: TGTGCCAGCAGCCCTCCGGGACAGGCCTCCTACGAGCAGTACTTC
D: TRBD1
size: NA
V: TRBV5-4
J: TRBJ2-7

CDR3: CASSQGYEQYF
DNA: TGTGCCAGCAGCCAGGGGTACGAGCAGTACTTC
D: NA
size: NA
V: TRBV5-6
J: TRBJ2-7

CDR3: CASSLNRQETQYF
DNA: TGTGCCAGCAGCTTAAACAGACAAGAGACCCAGTACTTC
D: NA
size: NA
V: TRBV11-1
J: TRBJ2-5

CDR3: CASSLRVGGGGLGNTIYF
DNA: TGTGCCAGCAGTTTAAGAGTAGGAGGGGGCGGCCTTGGAAACACCATATATTTT
D: TRBD1
size: NA
V: TRBV28
J: TRBJ1-3

CDR3: CASSSVRGMPTKQYF
DNA: TGTGCCAGCAGCTCAGTTCGCGGTATGCCTACGAAGCAGTACTTC
D: NA
size: NA
V: TRBV7-9
J: TRBJ2-7

CDR3: CASSHPGLAGFSPHEQYF
DNA: TGTGCCAGCAGCCACCCGGGACTAGCGGGATTCTCCCCCCACGAGCAGTACTTC
D: TRBD2
size: NA
V: TRBV13
J: TRBJ2-7

CDR3: CASSERSRYTQYF
DNA: TGTGCCAGCAGCGAGAGATCAAGATATACGCAGTATTTT
D: NA
size: NA
V: TRBV6-1
J: TRBJ2-3

CDR3: CASSSGGSNYGYTF
DNA: TGTGCCAGCTCCTCCGGGGGAAGTAACTATGGCTACACCTTC
D: NA
size: NA
V: TRBV18
J: TRBJ1-2

CDR3: CASSPSSVLYEQYF
DNA: TGTGCCAGCAGCCCTTCTAGCGTACTCTACGAGCAGTACTTC
D: NA
size: NA
V: TRBV9
J: TRBJ2-7

CDR3: CASSPLTPPTEAFF
DNA: TGCGCCAGCAGCCCCCTGACTCCCCCCACTGAAGCTTTCTTT
D: NA
size: NA
V: TRBV5-1
J: TRBJ1-1

CDR3: CASSPGAGGLNPYEQYF
DNA: TGCGCCAGCAGCCCTGGAGCGGGAGGGTTGAACCCCTACGAGCAGTACTTC
D: TRBD2
size: NA
V: TRBV10-2
J: TRBJ2-7

CDR3: CASSGQTGSVDTQYF
DNA: TGTGCCAGCAGCGGACAGACAGGGTCGGTAGATACGCAGTATTTT
D: TRBD1
size: NA
V: TRBV2
J: TRBJ2-3

CDR3: CASGQSGGEKLFF
DNA: TGTGCCAGTGGACAGTCCGGTGGGGAAAAACTGTTTTTT
D: NA
size: NA
V: TRBV6-6
J: TRBJ1-4

CDR3: CATSLVGANVLTF
DNA: TGTGCCACCTCCTTAGTCGGGGCCAACGTCCTGACTTTC
D: NA
size: NA
V: TRBV27
J: TRBJ2-6

CDR3: CASNLFEGVVTEAFF
DNA: TGTGCCAGCAACCTATTCGAGGGTGTCGTCACTGAAGCTTTCTTT
D: NA
size: once
V: TRBV2
J: TRBJ1-1

CDR3: CASSYGGQGTPYEQYF
DNA: TGCGCCAGCAGTTACGGGGGACAGGGGACTCCCTACGAGCAGTACTTC
D: TRBD1
size: NA
V: TRBV5-1
J: TRBJ2-7

CDR3: CASSVGDRGRVEKLFF
DNA: TGTGCCAGCAGCGTAGGTGACAGGGGGCGTGTTGAAAAACTGTTTTTT
D: TRBD1
size: NA
V: TRBV9
J: TRBJ1-4

CDR3: CASSPPLEGSDEQFF
DNA: TGTGCCAGCTCACCACCGCTTGAGGGATCGGATGAGCAGTTCTTC
D: NA
size: NA
V: TRBV18
J: TRBJ2-1

CDR3: CASRTSGGTYEQYF
DNA: TGTGCCAGCAGGACTAGCGGGGGGACCTACGAGCAGTACTTC
D: TRBD2
size: NA
V: TRBV6-1
J: TRBJ2-7

CDR3: CASSPGTSYEQYF
DNA: TGTGCCAGTAGTCCCGGGACTTCCTACGAGCAGTACTTC
D: NA
size: NA
V: TRBV19
J: TRBJ2-7

CDR3: CASGPEPTGFSGANVLTF
DNA: TGTGCTAGTGGGCCTGAACCGACAGGATTCTCTGGGGCCAACGTCCTGACTTTC
D: NA
size: NA
V: TRBV12-5
J: TRBJ2-6

CDR3: CAISESDSETQYF
DNA: TGTGCCATCAGTGAATCGGACAGCGAGACCCAGTACTTC
D: NA
size: NA
V: TRBV10-3
J: TRBJ2-5

CDR3: CASRPRLGNEQFF
DNA: TGTGCCAGCAGGCCTCGACTTGGCAATGAGCAGTTCTTC
D: NA
size: NA
V: TRBV27
J: TRBJ2-1

CDR3: CASYYNEQFF
DNA: TGTGCCTCCTATTACAATGAGCAGTTCTTC
D: NA
size: once
V: TRBV30
J: TRBJ2-1

CDR3: CASSLTGHQAYEQYF
DNA: TGTGCCAGCAGTCTGACAGGTCACCAGGCCTACGAGCAGTACTTC
D: NA
size: NA
V: TRBV27
J: TRBJ2-7

CDR3: CASSFEIFGYNEQFF
DNA: TGTGCCAGCAGCTTTGAAATATTCGGCTACAATGAGCAGTTCTTC
D: NA
size: NA
V: TRBV5-6
J: TRBJ2-1

CDR3: CASSNLATAHEQYF
DNA: TGTGCCAGCTCGAACCTAGCTACGGCCCACGAGCAGTACTTC
D: NA
size: NA
V: TRBV28
J: TRBJ2-7

CDR3: CASSLAGSNTEAFF
DNA: TGTGCCAGCAGTTTAGCCGGGAGTAACACTGAAGCTTTCTTT
D: NA
size: NA
V: TRBV27
J: TRBJ1-1

CDR3: CASSKELAGAQETQYF
DNA: TGTGCCAGCAGCAAAGAGCTAGCGGGGGCCCAAGAGACCCAGTACTTC
D: NA
size: NA
V: TRBV21-1
J: TRBJ2-5

CDR3: CASSPSPSGKETQYF
DNA: TGTGCCAGCAGCCCGAGCCCTAGCGGCAAAGAGACCCAGTACTTC
D: TRBD2
size: NA
V: TRBV27
J: TRBJ2-5

CDR3: CASSTSPSDEQFF
DNA: TGTGCCAGCAGTACCTCGCCGTCAGATGAGCAGTTCTTC
D: NA
size: NA
V: TRBV2
J: TRBJ2-1

CDR3: CASSLGGLAAYEQYF
DNA: TGTGCCAGCAGCTTGGGAGGACTAGCGGCCTACGAGCAGTACTTC
D: TRBD2
size: few
V: TRBV5-5
J: TRBJ2-7

CDR3: CATSRWDRGLIKTQYF
DNA: TGTGCCACCAGCAGGTGGGACAGGGGGCTAATAAAGACCCAGTACTTC
D: TRBD1
size: NA
V: TRBV15
J: TRBJ2-5

CDR3: CASSSYQGDSYEQYF
DNA: TGTGCCAGCAGTTCCTACCAGGGGGACTCCTACGAGCAGTACTTC
D: TRBD1
size: NA
V: TRBV28
J: TRBJ2-7

CDR3: CASRAFGQGGDTQYF
DNA: TGTGCCAGCAGAGCTTTCGGACAGGGAGGAGATACGCAGTATTTT
D: TRBD1
size: NA
V: TRBV5-6
J: TRBJ2-3

CDR3: CASIPNLDRASEQFF
DNA: TGTGCCAGCATCCCCAATTTAGACAGGGCGAGTGAGCAGTTCTTC
D: TRBD1
size: NA
V: TRBV11-1
J: TRBJ2-1

CDR3: CASRADGGYGYTF
DNA: TGTGCCAGCAGAGCGGACGGTGGCTATGGCTACACCTTC
D: NA
size: NA
V: TRBV27
J: TRBJ1-2

CDR3: CASRVAPHEKLFF
DNA: TGTGCCAGCAGAGTGGCCCCTCATGAAAAACTGTTTTTT
D: NA
size: NA
V: TRBV13
J: TRBJ1-4

CDR3: CASSEEWAQETQYF
DNA: TGTGCCAGCAGTGAAGAATGGGCTCAAGAGACCCAGTACTTC
D: NA
size: NA
V: TRBV2
J: TRBJ2-5

CDR3: CASSAQGAYTGELFF
DNA: TGTGCCAGCAGTGCTCAGGGGGCATACACCGGGGAGCTGTTTTTT
D: TRBD1
size: NA
V: TRBV27
J: TRBJ2-2

CDR3: CASSEGKGDQETQYF
DNA: TGTGCCAGTAGTGAGGGAAAGGGCGACCAAGAGACCCAGTACTTC
D: NA
size: NA
V: TRBV19
J: TRBJ2-5

CDR3: CASSLYRGGYEQYF
DNA: TGTGCCAGCAGTTTATATAGGGGGGGCTACGAGCAGTACTTC
D: NA
size: NA
V: TRBV28
J: TRBJ2-7

CDR3: CASSLEGQGHQPQHF
DNA: TGCGCCAGCAGCTTGGAGGGACAGGGCCATCAGCCCCAGCATTTT
D: TRBD1
size: NA
V: TRBV5-1
J: TRBJ1-5

CDR3: CASSQTGPLGYEQYF
DNA: TGTGCCAGCAGTCAGACAGGGCCTCTCGGCTACGAGCAGTACTTC
D: TRBD1
size: NA
V: TRBV28
J: TRBJ2-7

CDR3: CASNRGDHETQYF
DNA: TGCGCCAGCAACAGGGGAGACCATGAGACCCAGTACTTC
D: TRBD1
size: NA
V: TRBV5-1
J: TRBJ2-5

CDR3: CASSPGQLAKNIQYF
DNA: TGTGCCAGCAGCCCGGGACAGTTAGCCAAAAACATTCAGTACTTC
D: TRBD1
size: NA
V: TRBV25-1
J: TRBJ2-4

CDR3: CASSGQDSEETQYF
DNA: TGTGCCAGCAGCGGACAGGACTCTGAGGAGACCCAGTACTTC
D: NA
size: NA
V: TRBV21-1
J: TRBJ2-5

CDR3: CASRPQGATNEKLFF
DNA: TGTGCCAGCAGGCCACAGGGTGCAACTAATGAAAAACTGTTTTTT
D: NA
size: NA
V: TRBV6-6
J: TRBJ1-4

CDR3: CASSFLRSIYEQYF
DNA: TGTGCCAGCAGCTTTTTGCGGTCCATCTACGAGCAGTACTTC
D: NA
size: NA
V: TRBV11-2
J: TRBJ2-7

CDR3: CASSQVRASGRWAYEQYF
DNA: TGCGCCAGCAGCCAAGTAAGGGCTAGCGGGAGGTGGGCGTACGAGCAGTACTTC
D: TRBD2
size: NA
V: TRBV4-1
J: TRBJ2-7

CDR3: CASSYLPHRGWGPYTEAFF
DNA: TGTGCCAGCAGCTACTTGCCGCACAGGGGATGGGGGCCTTACACTGAAGCTTTCTTT
D: TRBD1
size: large
V: TRBV5-4
J: TRBJ1-1

CDR3: CASSFRQGRYTGELFF
DNA: TGTGCCAGCAGTTTCCGGCAGGGGAGATACACCGGGGAGCTGTTTTTT
D: NA
size: NA
V: TRBV28
J: TRBJ2-2

CDR3: CASSSNRIYEQYF
DNA: TGTGCCAGCAGCTCCAACAGGATCTACGAGCAGTACTTC
D: NA
size: once
V: TRBV5-6
J: TRBJ2-7

CDR3: CAISEIQYNEQFF
DNA: TGTGCCATCAGTGAAATACAATACAATGAGCAGTTCTTC
D: NA
size: NA
V: TRBV10-3
J: TRBJ2-1

CDR3: CASRQGDEAFF
DNA: TGTGCCAGCAGACAGGGGGACGAAGCTTTCTTT
D: TRBD1
size: NA
V: TRBV6-5
J: TRBJ1-1